This T cell receptor (beta chain) was obtained from a study of T cell responses to AZD1222 COVID-19 vaccine. Study results and limitations: When two AZD1222 doses had been given, Spike-specific TCR breadth and depth rose. Most donors were white British and more were female, and clonal diversity was possibly underestimated.

Assay: immunoSEQ multiplex PCR; the TCRdb copy retains only in-frame clones and omits some. Among about 140,000 clones listed, roughly 92% were seen once. The germline V and J ends were trimmed by 4 bases and 10 bases, with 14 bases remaining between them. The CDR3 has 14 residues. Germline V gives CDR1 SGHAT, CDR2 FQNNGV. On this clone itself: The antigen remains unidentified.

The chain joins TRBV11-2 to TRBJ1-6; D is possibly TRBD1 (5 bases). The sample here was peripheral blood, taken on day 0 of AZD1222 vaccination. The sequence derives from an adult in good health. In DNA form, the CDR3 reads TGTGCCAGCAGCTCGAGGGGCAGCGGCTCACCCCTCCACTTT. It is translated as CASSSRGSGSPLHF. Full variable domain (outside the CDR3, taken from reference TRBV11-2 and TRBJ1-6): EAGVAQSPRYKIIEKRQSVAFWCNPISGHATLYWYQQILGQGPKLLIQFQNNGVVDDSQLPKDRFSAERLKGVDSTLKIQPAKLEDSAVYLCASSSRGSGSPLHFGNGTRLTVT.